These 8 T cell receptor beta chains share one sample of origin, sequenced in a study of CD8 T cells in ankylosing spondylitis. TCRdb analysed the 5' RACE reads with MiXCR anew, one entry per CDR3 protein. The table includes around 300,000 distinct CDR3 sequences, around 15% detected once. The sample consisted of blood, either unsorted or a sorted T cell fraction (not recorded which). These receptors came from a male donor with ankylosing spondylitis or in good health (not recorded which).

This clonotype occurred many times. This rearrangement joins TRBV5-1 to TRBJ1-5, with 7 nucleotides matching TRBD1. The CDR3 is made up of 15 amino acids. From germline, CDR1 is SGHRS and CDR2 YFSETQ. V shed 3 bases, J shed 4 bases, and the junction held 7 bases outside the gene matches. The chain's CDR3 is CASSYTGEPNQPQHF. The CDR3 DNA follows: TGCGCCAGCAGCTATACAGGGGAGCCAAATCAGCCCCAGCATTTT.

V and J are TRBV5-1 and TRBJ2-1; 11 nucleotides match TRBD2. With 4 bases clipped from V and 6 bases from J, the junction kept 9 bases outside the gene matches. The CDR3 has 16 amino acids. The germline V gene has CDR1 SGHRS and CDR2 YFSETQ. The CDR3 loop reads CASSPGGLAGGNEQFF. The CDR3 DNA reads TGCGCCAGCAGCCCGGGGGGCCTAGCGGGAGGCAATGAGCAGTTCTTC.

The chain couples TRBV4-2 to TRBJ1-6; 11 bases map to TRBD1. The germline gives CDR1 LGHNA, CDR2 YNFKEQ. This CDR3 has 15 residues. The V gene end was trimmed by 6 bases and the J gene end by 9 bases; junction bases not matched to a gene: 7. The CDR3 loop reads CASSDLGTGGSPLHF. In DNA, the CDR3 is TGTGCCAGCAGTGACTTGGGGACAGGGGGTTCACCCCTCCACTTT.

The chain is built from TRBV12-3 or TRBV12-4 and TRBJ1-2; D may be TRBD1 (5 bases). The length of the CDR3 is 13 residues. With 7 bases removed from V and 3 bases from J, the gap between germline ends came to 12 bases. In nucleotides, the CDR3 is TGTGCCAGCACCCTGGGGCGCGACTATGGCTACACCTTC. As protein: CASTLGRDYGYTF.

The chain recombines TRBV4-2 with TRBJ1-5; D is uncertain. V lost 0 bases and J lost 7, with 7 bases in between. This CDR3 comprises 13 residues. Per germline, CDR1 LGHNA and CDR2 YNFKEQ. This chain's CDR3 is CASSQDAGQPQHF. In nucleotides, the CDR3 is TGTGCCAGCAGCCAAGATGCGGGGCAGCCCCAGCATTTT.

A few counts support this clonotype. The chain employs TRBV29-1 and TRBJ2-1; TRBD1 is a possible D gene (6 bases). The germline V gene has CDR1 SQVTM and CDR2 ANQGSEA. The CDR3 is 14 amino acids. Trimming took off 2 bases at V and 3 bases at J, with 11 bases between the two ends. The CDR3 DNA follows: TGCAGCGTTGAATTCGGGACACGCTACAATGAGCAGTTCTTC. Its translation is CSVEFGTRYNEQFF.

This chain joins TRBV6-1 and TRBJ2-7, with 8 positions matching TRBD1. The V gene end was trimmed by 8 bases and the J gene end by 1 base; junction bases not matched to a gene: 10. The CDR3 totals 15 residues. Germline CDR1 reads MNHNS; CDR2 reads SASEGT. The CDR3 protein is CASQSTGTGSYEQYF. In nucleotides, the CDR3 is TGTGCCAGCCAAAGCACCGGGACAGGTTCCTACGAGCAGTACTTC.

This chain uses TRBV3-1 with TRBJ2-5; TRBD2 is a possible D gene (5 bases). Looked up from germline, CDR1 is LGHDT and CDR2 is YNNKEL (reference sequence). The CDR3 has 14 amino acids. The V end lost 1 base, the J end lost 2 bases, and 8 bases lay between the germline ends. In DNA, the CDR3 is TGTGCCAGCAGCCAAGGGAGCGGTCAAGAGACCCAGTACTTC. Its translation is CASSQGSGQETQYF.